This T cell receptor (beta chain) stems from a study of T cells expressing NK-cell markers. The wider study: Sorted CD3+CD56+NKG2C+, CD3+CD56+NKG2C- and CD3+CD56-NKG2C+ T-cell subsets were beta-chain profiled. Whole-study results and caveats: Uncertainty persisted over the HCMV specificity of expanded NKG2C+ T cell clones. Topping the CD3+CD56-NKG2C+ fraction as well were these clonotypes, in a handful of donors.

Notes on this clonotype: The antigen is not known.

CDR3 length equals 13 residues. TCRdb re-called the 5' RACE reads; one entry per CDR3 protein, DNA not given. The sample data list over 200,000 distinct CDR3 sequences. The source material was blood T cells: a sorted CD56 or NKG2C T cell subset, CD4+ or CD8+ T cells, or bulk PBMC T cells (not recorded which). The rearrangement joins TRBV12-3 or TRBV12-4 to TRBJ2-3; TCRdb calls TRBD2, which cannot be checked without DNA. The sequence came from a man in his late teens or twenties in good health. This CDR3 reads CASTSPGTDTQYF.